This TCR beta chain emerged from a study of T cell repertoires in cytomegalovirus infection. Whole-study results and caveats: The cumulative frequency of public TCR beta families distinguished individuals who carried CMV together with the relevant HLA.

This clonotype showed up just once. Its antigen is currently unknown. Germline CDR1 and CDR2: MNHEY and SMNVEV (reference sequence). V was clipped by 4 bases and J by 4 bases; unmatched bases: 7. There are 14 residues in the CDR3. TCRdb analysed the reads with MiXCR anew, one entry per CDR3 protein. Of around 500,000 distinct CDR3 sequences listed, about 44% were seen once; the top ten hold roughly two fifths. The receptor was derived from a human donor in good health (CMV status not recorded). Some clones in this sample may be carry-over from other donors' samples. The chain employs TRBV27 and TRBJ2-7; 7 bases fit TRBD1. Sample: cultured PBMCs, taken from culture after CMV antigen stimulation. Here the CDR3 reads CASSSRQGWYEQYF. Written as DNA, the CDR3 is TGTGCCAGCAGTTCTCGACAGGGTTGGTACGAGCAGTACTTC.